This paragraph covers one T cell receptor beta chain sequence. These data originate in a study of blood T cells in healthy people across ages. A second PCR, run for about 6 to 11 cycles, used a sample-barcoded 5' primer plus a J-beta primer mix. Each of the samples gave a minimum of 3 million paired-end reads that contained CDR3. Each CDR3 protein gets one entry after TCRdb re-called the 5' RACE reads with MiXCR. The sample consists of 750,000 or so distinct CDR3 sequences, approximately 25% of them appearing once. CDR3 length: 15 residues. Trimming pared 6 bases from V and 6 bases from J, leaving 18 bases between. CDR1 SGHTA and CDR2 FQGTGA come from the germline V gene. Another study also made use of these data, one on T cells of mothers and their children. That source notes: Second-PCR amplification with M1S added sample barcodes and 2-4 random nucleotides.

The source of this sequence is a boy aged 10-17 years in good health. Sequencing input: blood. The rearrangement joins TRBV7-3 to TRBJ2-1; D perhaps matches TRBD1 (5 bases). CDR3 amino acids: CASRYNRPVGNEQFF. The CDR3 DNA reads as TGTGCCAGCAGATACAACAGGCCCGTAGGCAATGAGCAGTTCTTC.